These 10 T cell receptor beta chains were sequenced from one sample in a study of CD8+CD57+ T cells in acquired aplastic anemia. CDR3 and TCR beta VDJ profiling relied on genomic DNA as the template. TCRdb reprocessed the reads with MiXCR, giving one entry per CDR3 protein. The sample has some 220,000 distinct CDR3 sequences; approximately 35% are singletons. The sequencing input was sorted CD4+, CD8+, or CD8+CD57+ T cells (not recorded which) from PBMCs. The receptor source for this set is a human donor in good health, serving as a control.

The CDR3 protein is CATNPPTGDYNSPLHF. CDR3 nucleotides: TGTGCCACCAACCCGCCCACAGGGGACTATAATTCACCCCTCCACTTT. The genes are TRBV15 and TRBJ1-6; TRBD1 agrees at 7 bases. The CDR3 extends over 16 amino acids. CDR1 and CDR2 from the germline V gene are LNHNV and YYDKDF (reference sequence). J gave up 3 bases and V 7 bases, and 9 bases lay outside the gene matches.

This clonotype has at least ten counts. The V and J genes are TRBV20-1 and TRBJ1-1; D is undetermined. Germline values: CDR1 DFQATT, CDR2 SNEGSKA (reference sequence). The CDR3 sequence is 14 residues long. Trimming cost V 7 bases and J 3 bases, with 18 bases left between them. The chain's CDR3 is CSVLGLTTDTEAFF. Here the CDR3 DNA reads TGCAGTGTCCTAGGACTAACAACTGACACTGAAGCTTTCTTT.

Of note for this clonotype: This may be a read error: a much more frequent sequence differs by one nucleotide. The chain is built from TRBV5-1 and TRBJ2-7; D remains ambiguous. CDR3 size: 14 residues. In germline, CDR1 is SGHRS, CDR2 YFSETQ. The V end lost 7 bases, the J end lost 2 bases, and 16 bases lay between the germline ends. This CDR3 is CASGSSWSTYEQYF. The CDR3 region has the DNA TGCGCCAGCGGCTCCTCGTGGAGCACCTACGAGCAGTACTTC. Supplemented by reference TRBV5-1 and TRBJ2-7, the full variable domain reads KAGVTQTPRYLIKTRGQQVTLSCSPISGHRSVSWYQQTPGQGLQFLFEYFSETQRNKGNFPGRFSGRQFSNSRSEMNVSTLELGDSALYLCASGSSWSTYEQYFGPGTRLTVT.

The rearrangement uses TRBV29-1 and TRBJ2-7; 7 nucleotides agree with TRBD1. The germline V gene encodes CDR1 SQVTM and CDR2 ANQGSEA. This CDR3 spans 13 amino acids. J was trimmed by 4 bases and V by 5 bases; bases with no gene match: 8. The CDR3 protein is CSVSGGRSYEQYF. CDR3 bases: TGCAGCGTTTCAGGGGGTCGCTCTTACGAGCAGTACTTC.

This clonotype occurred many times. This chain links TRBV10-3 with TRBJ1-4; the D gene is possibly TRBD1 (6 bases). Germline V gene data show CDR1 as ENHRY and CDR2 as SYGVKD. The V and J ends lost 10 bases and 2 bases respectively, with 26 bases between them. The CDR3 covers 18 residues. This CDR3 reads CATAGGTLPLSTNEKLFF. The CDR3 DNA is TGTGCCACTGCTGGCGGGACACTTCCATTGTCGACTAATGAAAAACTGTTTTTT.

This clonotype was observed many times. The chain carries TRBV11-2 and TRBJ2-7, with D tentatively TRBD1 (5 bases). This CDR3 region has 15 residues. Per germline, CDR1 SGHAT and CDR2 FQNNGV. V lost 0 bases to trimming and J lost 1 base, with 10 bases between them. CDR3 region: CASSLEAQVSYEQYF. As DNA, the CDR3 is TGTGCCAGCAGCTTAGAAGCACAGGTGTCCTACGAGCAGTACTTC.

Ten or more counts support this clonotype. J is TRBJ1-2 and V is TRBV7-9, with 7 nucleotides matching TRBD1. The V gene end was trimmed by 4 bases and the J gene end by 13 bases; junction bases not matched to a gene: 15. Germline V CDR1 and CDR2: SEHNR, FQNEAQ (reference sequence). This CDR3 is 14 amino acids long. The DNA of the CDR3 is TGTGCCAGCAGCTCCTCGACAGGGTACCGCCTAGGCACCTTC. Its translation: CASSSSTGYRLGTF.

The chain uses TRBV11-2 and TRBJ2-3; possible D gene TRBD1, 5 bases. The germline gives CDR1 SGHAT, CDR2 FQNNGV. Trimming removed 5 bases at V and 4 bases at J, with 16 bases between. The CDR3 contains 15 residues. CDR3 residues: CASSPQGGFADTQYF. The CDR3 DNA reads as TGTGCCAGCAGCCCCCAGGGCGGTTTCGCAGATACGCAGTATTTT.

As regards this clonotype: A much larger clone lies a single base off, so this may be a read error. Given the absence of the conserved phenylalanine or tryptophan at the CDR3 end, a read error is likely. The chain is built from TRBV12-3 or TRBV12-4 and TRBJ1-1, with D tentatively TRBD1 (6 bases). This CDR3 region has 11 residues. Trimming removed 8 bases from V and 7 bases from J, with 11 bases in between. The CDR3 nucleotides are TGTGCCAGCTGCACCAGGGGTGAAGCTTTCTTG. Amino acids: CASCTRGEAFL.

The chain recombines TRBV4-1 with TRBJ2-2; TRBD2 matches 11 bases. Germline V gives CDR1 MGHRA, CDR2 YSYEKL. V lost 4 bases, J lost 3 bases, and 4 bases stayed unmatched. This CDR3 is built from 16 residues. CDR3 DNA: TGCGCCAGCAGCCTGACTAGCGGGACGGACACCGGGGAGCTGTTTTTT. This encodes CASSLTSGTDTGELFF.